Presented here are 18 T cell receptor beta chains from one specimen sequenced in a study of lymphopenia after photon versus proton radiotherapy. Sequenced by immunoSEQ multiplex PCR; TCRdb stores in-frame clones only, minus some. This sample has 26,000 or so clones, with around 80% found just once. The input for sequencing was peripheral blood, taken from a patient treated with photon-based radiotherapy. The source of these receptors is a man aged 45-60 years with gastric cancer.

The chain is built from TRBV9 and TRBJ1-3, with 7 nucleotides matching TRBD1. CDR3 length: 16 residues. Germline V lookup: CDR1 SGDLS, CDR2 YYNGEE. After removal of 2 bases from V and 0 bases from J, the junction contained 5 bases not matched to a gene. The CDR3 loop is CASSVRDRYSGNTIYF. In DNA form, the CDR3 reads TGTGCCAGCAGCGTCAGGGACAGATACTCTGGAAACACCATATATTTT.

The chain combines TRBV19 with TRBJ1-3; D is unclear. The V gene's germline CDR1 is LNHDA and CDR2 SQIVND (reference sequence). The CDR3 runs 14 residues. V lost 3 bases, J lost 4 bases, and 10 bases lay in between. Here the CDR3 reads CASSIGGPGNTIYF. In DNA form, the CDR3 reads TGTGCCAGTAGTATCGGAGGCCCCGGAAACACCATATATTTT.

Written as DNA, the CDR3 is TGTGCCAGCAGCCCACAGGGGGGATCCGGTGATACGCAGTATTTT. It translates to CASSPQGGSGDTQYF. This chain uses TRBV7-3 with TRBJ2-3; 8 nucleotides align to TRBD1. Trimming removed 5 bases from V and 6 bases from J; junction bases left unmatched: 10. Germline values: CDR1 SGHTA, CDR2 FQGTGA. This CDR3 contains 15 residues.

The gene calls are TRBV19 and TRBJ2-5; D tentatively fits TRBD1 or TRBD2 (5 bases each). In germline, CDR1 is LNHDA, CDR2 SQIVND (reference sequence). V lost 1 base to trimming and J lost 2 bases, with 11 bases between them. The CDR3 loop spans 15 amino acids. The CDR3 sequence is CASSIAQGVQETQYF. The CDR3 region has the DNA TGTGCCAGTAGTATAGCCCAGGGAGTACAAGAGACCCAGTACTTC.

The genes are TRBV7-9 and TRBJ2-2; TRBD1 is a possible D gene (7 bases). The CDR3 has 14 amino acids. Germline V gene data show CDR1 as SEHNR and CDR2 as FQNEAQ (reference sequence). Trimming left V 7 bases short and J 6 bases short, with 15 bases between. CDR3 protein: CASTPRGVSGELFF. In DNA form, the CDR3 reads TGTGCCAGCACCCCCAGGGGGGTTTCCGGGGAGCTGTTTTTT.

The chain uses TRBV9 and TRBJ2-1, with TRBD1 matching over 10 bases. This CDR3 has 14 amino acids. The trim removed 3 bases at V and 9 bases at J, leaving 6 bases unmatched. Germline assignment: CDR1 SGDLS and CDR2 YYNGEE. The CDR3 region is CASSDGTGVSEQFF. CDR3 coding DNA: TGTGCCAGCAGCGACGGGACAGGGGTTTCTGAGCAGTTCTTC.

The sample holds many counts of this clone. The CDR3 protein is CASSWRENTGELFF. The CDR3 DNA follows: TGTGCCAGTAGTTGGCGGGAGAACACCGGGGAGCTGTTTTTT. The chain recombines TRBV19 with TRBJ2-2; maybe TRBD2 (6 bases). CDR3 size: 14 residues. Germline CDR1 reads LNHDA; CDR2 reads SQIVND (reference sequence). The ends were cut back, 5 bases at V and 1 base at J, with 8 bases in the middle.

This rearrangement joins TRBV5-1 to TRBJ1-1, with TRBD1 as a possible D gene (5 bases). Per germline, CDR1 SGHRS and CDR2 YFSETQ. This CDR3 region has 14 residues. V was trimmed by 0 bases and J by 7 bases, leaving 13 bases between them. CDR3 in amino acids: CASSLEGSSFEAFF. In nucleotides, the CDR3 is TGCGCCAGCAGCTTGGAGGGGTCTTCCTTTGAAGCTTTCTTT.

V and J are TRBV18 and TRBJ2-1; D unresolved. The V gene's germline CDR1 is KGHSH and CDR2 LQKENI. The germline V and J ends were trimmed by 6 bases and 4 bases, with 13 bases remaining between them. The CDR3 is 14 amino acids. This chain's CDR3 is CASSPDRKYNEQFF. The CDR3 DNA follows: TGTGCCAGCTCCCCCGATAGGAAATACAATGAGCAGTTCTTC.

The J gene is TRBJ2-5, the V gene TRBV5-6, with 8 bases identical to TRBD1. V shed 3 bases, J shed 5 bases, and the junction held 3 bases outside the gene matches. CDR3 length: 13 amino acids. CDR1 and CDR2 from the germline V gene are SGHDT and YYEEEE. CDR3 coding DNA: TGTGCCAGCAGCTCCACAGGGGGGGAGACCCAGTACTTC. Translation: CASSSTGGETQYF. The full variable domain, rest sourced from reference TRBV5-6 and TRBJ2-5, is DAGVTQSPTHLIKTRGQQVTLRCSPKSGHDTVSWYQQALGQGPQFIFQYYEEEERQRGNFPDRFSGHQFPNYSSELNVNALLLGDSALYLCASSSTGGETQYFGPGTRLLVL.

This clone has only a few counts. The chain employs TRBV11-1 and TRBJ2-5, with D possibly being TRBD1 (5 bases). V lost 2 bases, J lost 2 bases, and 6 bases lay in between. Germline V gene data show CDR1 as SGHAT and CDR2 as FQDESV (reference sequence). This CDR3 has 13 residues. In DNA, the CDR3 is TGTGCCAGCAGCTTACACAGGCAAGAGACCCAGTACTTC. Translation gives CASSLHRQETQYF.

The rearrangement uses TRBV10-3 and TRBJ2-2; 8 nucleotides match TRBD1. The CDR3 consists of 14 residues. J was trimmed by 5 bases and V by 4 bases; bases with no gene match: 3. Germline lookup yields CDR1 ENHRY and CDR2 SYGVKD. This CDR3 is CAISARQGTGELFF. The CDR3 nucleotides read TGTGCCATCAGTGCTAGACAGGGGACCGGGGAGCTGTTTTTT.

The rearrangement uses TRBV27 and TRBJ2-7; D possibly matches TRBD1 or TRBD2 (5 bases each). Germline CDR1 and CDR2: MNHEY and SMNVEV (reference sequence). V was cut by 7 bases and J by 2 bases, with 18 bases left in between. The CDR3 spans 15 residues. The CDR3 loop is CASTTTGTRTYEQYF. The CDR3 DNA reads TGTGCCAGCACGACAACCGGGACCCGGACCTACGAGCAGTACTTC.

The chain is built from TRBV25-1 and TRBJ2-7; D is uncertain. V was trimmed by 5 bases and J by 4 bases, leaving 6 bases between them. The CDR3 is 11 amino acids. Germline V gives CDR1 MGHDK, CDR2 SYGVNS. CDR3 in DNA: TGTGCCAGCAGTTGGGGTTACGAGCAGTACTTC. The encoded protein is CASSWGYEQYF.

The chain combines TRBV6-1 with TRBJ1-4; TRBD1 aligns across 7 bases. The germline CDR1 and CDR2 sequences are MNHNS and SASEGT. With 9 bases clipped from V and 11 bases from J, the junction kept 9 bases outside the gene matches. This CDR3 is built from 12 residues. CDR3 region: CASWEGGSKLFF. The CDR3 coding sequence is TGTGCCAGTTGGGAAGGGGGCTCTAAACTGTTTTTT.

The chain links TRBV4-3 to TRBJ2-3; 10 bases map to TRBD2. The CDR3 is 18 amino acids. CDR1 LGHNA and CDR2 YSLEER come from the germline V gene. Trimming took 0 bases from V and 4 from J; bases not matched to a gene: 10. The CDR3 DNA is TGCGCCAGCAGCCAAGATCGGAGTAGCGGGGGGATGGCAGATACGCAGTATTTT. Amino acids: CASSQDRSSGGMADTQYF.

The CDR3 region has the DNA TGTGCCAGCAGCTTCCTAGCGGGGGGAGGAGAGACCCAGTACTTC. Translation: CASSFLAGGGETQYF. The chain recombines TRBV5-4 with TRBJ2-5; 11 nucleotides match TRBD2. CDR1 is SGHNT, CDR2 YYREEE, per germline (reference sequence). J lost 4 bases, V lost 2 bases, and 4 bases had no gene match. This CDR3 has 15 amino acids.

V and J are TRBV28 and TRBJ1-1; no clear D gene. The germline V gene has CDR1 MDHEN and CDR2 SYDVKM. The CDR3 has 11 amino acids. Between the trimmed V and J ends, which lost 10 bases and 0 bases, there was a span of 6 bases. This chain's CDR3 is CATNLNTEAFF. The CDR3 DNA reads TGTGCCACCAACTTGAACACTGAAGCTTTCTTT.